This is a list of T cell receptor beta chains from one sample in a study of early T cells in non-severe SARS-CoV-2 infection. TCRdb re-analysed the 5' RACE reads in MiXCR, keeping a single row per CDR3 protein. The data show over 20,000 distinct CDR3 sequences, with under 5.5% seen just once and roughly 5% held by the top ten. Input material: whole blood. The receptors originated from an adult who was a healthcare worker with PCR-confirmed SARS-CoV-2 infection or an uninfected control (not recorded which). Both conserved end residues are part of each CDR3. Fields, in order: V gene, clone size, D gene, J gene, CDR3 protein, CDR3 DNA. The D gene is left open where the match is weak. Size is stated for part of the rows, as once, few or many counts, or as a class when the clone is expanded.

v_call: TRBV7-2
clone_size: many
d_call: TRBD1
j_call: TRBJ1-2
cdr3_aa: CASSPGQGTGGYTF
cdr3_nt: TGTGCCAGCAGCCCGGGACAGGGGACAGGTGGCTACACCTTC

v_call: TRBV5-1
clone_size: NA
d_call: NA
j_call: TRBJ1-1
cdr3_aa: CASSLIPGSEAFF
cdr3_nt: TGCGCCAGCAGCTTGATTCCAGGGTCTGAAGCTTTCTTT

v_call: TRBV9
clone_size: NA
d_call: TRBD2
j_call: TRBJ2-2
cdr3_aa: CASSPRASGRTGELFF
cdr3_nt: TGTGCCAGCAGCCCTAGGGCTAGCGGGAGGACCGGGGAGCTGTTTTTT

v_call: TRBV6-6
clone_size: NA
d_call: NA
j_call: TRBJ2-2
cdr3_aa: CASSSQGDTNTGELFF
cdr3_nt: TGTGCCAGCAGTTCTCAAGGGGACACAAACACCGGGGAGCTGTTTTTT

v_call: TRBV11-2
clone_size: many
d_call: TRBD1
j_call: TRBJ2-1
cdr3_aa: CASSTRDSNEQFF
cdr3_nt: TGTGCCAGCAGCACGAGGGACAGTAATGAGCAGTTCTTC

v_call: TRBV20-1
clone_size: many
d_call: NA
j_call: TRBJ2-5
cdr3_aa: CSAQDGTNKETQYF
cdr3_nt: TGCAGTGCGCAGGACGGGACAAACAAAGAGACCCAGTACTTC

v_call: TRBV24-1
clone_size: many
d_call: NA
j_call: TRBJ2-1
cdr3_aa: CATSDAPGAGNEQFF
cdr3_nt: TGTGCCACCAGTGATGCCCCCGGGGCCGGCAATGAGCAGTTCTTC

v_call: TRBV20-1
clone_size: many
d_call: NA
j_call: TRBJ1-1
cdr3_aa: CSRGHGTEAFF
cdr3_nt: TGCAGCCGGGGACACGGCACTGAAGCTTTCTTT

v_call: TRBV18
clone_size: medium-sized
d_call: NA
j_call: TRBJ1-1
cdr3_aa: CASSSGRAFF
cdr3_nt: TGTGCCAGCTCATCGGGTCGAGCTTTCTTT

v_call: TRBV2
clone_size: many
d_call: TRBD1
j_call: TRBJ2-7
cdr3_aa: CASSRRTGVSYEQYF
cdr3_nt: TGTGCCAGCAGTCGAAGGACAGGGGTTTCGTACGAGCAGTACTTC

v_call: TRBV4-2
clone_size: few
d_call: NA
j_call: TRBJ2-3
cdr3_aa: CASSQDKRDTQYF
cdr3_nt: TGTGCCAGCAGCCAAGATAAGCGAGATACGCAGTATTTT

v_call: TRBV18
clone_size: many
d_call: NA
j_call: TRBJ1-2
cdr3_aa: CASSLGIYGYTF
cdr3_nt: TGTGCCAGCTCACTGGGAATCTATGGCTACACCTTC

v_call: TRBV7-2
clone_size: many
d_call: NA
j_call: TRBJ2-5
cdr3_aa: CASSSNQETQYF
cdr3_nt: TGTGCCAGCAGCTCCAACCAAGAGACCCAGTACTTC

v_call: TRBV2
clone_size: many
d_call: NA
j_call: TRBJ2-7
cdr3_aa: CASSRDGTYEQYF
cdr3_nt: TGTGCCAGCAGCCGGGACGGTACCTACGAGCAGTACTTC

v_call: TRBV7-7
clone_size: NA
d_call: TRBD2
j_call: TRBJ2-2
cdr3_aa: CASSALAGGTGELFF
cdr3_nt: TGTGCCAGCAGCGCACTAGCGGGGGGTACCGGGGAGCTGTTTTTT

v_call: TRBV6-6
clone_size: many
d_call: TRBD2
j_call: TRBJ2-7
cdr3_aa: CASRLAASYEQYF
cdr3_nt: TGTGCCAGCAGGCTAGCGGCATCCTACGAGCAGTACTTC

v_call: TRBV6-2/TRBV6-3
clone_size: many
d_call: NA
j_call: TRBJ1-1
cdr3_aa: CASRDPERFNSEAFF
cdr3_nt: TGTGCCAGCAGGGACCCAGAGAGGTTTAACTCTGAAGCTTTCTTT

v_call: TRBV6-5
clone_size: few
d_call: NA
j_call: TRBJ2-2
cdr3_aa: CASSYTVDTGELFF
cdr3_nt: TGTGCCAGCAGTTACACAGTTGACACCGGGGAGCTGTTTTTT

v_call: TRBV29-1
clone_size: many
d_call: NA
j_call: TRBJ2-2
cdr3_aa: CSVKRGADGELFF
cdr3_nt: TGCAGCGTTAAAAGGGGGGCGGACGGGGAGCTGTTTTTT

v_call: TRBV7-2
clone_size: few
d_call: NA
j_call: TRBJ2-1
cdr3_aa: CASSANRDPRYNEQFF
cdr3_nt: TGTGCCAGCAGCGCCAATAGAGACCCTAGATACAATGAGCAGTTCTTC

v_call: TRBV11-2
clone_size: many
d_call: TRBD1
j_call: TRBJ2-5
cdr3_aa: CASSAAGQGLGETQYF
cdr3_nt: TGTGCCAGCAGCGCCGCGGGACAGGGGTTAGGGGAGACCCAGTACTTC

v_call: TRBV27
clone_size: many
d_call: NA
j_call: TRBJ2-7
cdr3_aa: CASSPVGNEQYF
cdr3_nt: TGTGCCAGCAGTCCGGTAGGGAACGAGCAGTACTTC

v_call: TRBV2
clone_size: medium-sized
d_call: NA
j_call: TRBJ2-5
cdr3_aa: CASSQTAQETQYF
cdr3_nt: TGTGCCAGCAGTCAAACCGCCCAGGAGACCCAGTACTTC

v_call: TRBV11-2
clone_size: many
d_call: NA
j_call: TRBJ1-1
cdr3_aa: CASSLQGKDTEAFF
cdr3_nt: TGTGCCAGCAGCTTACAGGGGAAGGACACTGAAGCTTTCTTT

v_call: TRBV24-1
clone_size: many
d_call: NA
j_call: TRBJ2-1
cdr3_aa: CATSDFSAGANEQFF
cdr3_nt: TGTGCCACCAGTGATTTCTCCGCAGGGGCCAATGAGCAGTTCTTC

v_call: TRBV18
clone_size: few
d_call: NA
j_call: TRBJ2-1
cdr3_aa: CASSPPMGEQFF
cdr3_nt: TGTGCCAGCTCACCACCGATGGGGGAGCAGTTCTTC

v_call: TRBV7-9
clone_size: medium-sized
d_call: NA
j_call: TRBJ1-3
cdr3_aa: CASSQRGLSGNTIYF
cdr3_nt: TGTGCCAGCAGCCAAAGAGGTCTCTCTGGAAACACCATATATTTT

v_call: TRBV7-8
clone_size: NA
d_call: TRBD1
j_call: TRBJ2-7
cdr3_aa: CASSSRQGVYEQYF
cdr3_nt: TGTGCCAGCAGCTCCAGACAGGGCGTCTACGAGCAGTACTTC

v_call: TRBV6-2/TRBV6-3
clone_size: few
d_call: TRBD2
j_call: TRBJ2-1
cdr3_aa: CASSYGTSGGYNEQFF
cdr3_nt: TGTGCCAGCAGTTACGGGACTAGCGGGGGTTACAATGAGCAGTTCTTC

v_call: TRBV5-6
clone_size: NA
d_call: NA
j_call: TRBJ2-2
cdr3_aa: CASSRTQRYTGELFF
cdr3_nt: TGTGCCAGCAGCCGAACCCAGCGCTACACCGGGGAGCTGTTTTTT

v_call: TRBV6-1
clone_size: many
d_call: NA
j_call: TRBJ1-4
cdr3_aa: CASSDWIIAAENEKLFF
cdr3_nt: TGTGCCAGCAGTGACTGGATTATAGCAGCCGAAAATGAAAAACTGTTTTTT

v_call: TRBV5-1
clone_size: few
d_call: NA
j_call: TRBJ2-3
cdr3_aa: CASSLDDTQYF
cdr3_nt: TGCGCCAGCAGCTTGGATGATACGCAGTATTTT

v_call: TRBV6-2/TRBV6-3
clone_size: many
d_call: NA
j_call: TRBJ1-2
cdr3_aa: CASSQSDRMINYGYTF
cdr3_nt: TGTGCCAGCAGTCAGTCCGACAGGATGATTAACTATGGCTACACCTTC

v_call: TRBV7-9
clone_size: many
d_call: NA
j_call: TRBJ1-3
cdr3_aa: CASEERAVPTIYF
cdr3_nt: TGTGCCTCGGAGGAGAGGGCGGTCCCCACCATATATTTT

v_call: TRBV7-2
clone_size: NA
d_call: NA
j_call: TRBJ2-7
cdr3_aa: CASSLAGVHSEQYF
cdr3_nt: TGTGCCAGCAGCTTAGCCGGGGTGCACTCCGAGCAGTACTTC

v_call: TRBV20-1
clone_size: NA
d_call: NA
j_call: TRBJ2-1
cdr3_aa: CSARDSLRGGNEQFF
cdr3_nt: TGCAGTGCTAGAGATTCACTCAGGGGGGGCAATGAGCAGTTCTTC

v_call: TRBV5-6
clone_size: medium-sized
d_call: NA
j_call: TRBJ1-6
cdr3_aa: CASGTRSSNSPLHF
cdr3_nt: TGTGCCAGCGGGACTCGGTCGTCGAATTCACCCCTCCACTTT

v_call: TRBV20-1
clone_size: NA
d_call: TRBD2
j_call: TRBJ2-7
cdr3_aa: CSAQAGGPVEQYF
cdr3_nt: TGCAGTGCTCAAGCGGGAGGGCCGGTCGAGCAGTACTTC

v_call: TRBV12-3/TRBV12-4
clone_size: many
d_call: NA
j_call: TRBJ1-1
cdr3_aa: CASQTDLTNTEAFF
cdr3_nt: TGTGCCAGCCAGACCGACCTCACTAACACTGAAGCTTTCTTT

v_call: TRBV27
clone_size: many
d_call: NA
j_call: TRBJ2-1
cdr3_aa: CASSSGGPDEQFF
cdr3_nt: TGTGCCAGCAGTTCAGGCGGGCCTGATGAGCAGTTCTTC

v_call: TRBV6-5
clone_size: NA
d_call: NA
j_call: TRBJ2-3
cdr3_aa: CASSYGGFRATDTQYF
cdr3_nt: TGTGCCAGCAGTTACGGGGGGTTTCGGGCCACAGATACGCAGTATTTT

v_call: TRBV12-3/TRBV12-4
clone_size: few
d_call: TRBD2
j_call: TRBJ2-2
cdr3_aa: CASSSGLAGGASNTGELFF
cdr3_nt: TGTGCCAGCAGCTCCGGGCTAGCGGGGGGAGCTTCGAACACCGGGGAGCTGTTTTTT

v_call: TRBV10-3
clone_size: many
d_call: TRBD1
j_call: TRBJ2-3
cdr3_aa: CAAQKQTGVTDTQYF
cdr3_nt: TGTGCCGCCCAAAAACAGACAGGGGTCACAGATACGCAGTATTTT

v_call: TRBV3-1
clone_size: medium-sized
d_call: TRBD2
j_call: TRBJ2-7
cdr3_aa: CASSQDHEREREQYF
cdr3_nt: TGTGCCAGCAGCCAAGATCATGAGCGGGAGCGCGAGCAGTACTTC

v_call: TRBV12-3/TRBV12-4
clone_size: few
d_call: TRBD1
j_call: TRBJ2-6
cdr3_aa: CASSPRPDRGRFGANVLTF
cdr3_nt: TGTGCCAGCAGTCCACGGCCCGACAGGGGGCGCTTTGGGGCCAACGTCCTGACTTTC

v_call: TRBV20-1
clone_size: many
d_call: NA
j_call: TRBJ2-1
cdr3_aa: CSARDLDSSEQFF
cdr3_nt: TGCAGTGCTAGAGATCTGGACAGCAGTGAGCAGTTCTTC

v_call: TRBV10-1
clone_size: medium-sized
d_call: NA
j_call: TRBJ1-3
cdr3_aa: CASIFTGSGNTIYF
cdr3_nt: TGCGCCAGCATCTTCACAGGCTCTGGAAACACCATATATTTT

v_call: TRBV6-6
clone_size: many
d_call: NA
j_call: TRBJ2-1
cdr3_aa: CASTPLADHNEQFF
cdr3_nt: TGTGCCAGCACCCCACTAGCAGACCACAATGAGCAGTTCTTC

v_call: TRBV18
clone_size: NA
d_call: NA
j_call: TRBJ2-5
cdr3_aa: CASSSDSQETQYF
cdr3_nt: TGTGCCAGCTCATCGGACAGCCAAGAGACCCAGTACTTC

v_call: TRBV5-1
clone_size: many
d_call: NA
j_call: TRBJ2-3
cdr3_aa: CASSLDQDTQYF
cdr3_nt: TGCGCCAGCAGCTTGGATCAAGATACGCAGTATTTT

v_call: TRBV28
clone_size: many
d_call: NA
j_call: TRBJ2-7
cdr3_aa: CASSLDKRRSDEQYF
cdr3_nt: TGTGCCAGCAGCCTGGATAAGCGTCGGAGTGACGAGCAGTACTTC

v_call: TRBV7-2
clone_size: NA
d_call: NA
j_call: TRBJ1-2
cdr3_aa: CASSGRTDYGYTF
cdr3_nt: TGTGCCAGCAGCGGCCGGACAGACTATGGCTACACCTTC

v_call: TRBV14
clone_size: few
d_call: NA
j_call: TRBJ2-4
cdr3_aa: CASSRFGDGAAKGIQYF
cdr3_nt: TGTGCCAGCAGCCGGTTCGGGGACGGGGCGGCCAAGGGCATTCAGTACTTC

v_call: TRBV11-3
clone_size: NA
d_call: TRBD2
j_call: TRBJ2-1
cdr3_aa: CASSVDGTSITEQFF
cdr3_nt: TGTGCCAGCAGCGTTGACGGGACTAGCATTACTGAGCAGTTCTTC

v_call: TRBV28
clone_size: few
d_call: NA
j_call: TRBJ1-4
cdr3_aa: CASSFRTNEKLFF
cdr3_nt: TGTGCCAGCAGTTTCCGGACTAATGAAAAACTGTTTTTT

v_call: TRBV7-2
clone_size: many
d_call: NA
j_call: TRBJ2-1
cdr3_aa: CASSLGRRVYNEQFF
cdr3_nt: TGTGCCAGCAGCTTAGGGAGGCGGGTCTACAATGAGCAGTTCTTC

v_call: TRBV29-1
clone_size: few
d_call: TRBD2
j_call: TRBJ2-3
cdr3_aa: CSVEVLAGVGDTQYF
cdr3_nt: TGCAGCGTTGAAGTCCTAGCGGGAGTGGGAGATACGCAGTATTTT

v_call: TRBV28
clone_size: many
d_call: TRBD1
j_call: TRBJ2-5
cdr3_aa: CASRTGQSETQYF
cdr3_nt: TGTGCCAGCCGCACGGGACAGTCAGAGACCCAGTACTTC

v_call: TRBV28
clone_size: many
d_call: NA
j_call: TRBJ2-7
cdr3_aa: CASSIRGEQYF
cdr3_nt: TGTGCCAGCAGTATCCGGGGCGAGCAGTACTTC